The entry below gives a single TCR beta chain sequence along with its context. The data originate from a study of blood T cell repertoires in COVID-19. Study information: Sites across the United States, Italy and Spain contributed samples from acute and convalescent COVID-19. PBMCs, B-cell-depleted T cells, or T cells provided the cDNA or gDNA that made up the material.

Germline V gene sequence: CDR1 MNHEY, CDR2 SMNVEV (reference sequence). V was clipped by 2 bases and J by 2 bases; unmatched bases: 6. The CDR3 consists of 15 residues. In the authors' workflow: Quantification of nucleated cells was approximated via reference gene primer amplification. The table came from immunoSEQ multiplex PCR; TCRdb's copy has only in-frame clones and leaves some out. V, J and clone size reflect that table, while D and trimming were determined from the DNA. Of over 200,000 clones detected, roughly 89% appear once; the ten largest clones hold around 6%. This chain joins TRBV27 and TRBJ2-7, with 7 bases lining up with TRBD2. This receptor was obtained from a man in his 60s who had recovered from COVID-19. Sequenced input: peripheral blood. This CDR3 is CASSLRRGTTYEQYF. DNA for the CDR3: TGTGCCAGCAGTTTAAGGCGGGGGACGACCTACGAGCAGTACTTC.